This passage covers 24 T cell receptor beta chains from one sample sequenced in a study of blood T cells in healthy people across ages. A second PCR, run for about 7 to 12 cycles, used a sample-barcoded 5' primer plus a J-beta primer mix. TCRdb re-called the 5' RACE reads with MiXCR, one entry per CDR3 protein. The table records about 1.8 million distinct CDR3 sequences, approximately 50% of them present only once. The source material was blood. These receptors originate from a woman aged 40 to 50 in good health.

This clonotype was seen more than once but under ten times. The chain has TRBV6-6 and TRBJ2-7; D unclear. Germline loops: CDR1 MNHNY, CDR2 SVGAGI (reference sequence). This CDR3 spans 12 amino acids. Trimming cost V 0 bases and J 6 bases, with 6 bases left between them. The CDR3 region has the DNA TGTGCCAGCAGTTACTCGATACGCGAGCAGTACTTC. Translating it yields CASSYSIREQYF.

The sample holds one count of this clonotype. The chain couples TRBV28 to TRBJ1-5; D gene unclear. V shed 5 bases and J shed 1 base, with 12 bases lying between them. Germline V gene sequence: CDR1 MDHEN, CDR2 SYDVKM. The CDR3 is 15 residues long. CDR3 nucleotides: TGTGCCAGCAGTCCTTACCTCGTGAGCAATCAGCCCCAGCATTTT. Protein sequence: CASSPYLVSNQPQHF.

This clonotype was seen only a few times. The chain combines TRBV7-9 with TRBJ2-1, with D hard to call. Germline CDR1 is SEHNR and CDR2 is FQNEAQ (reference sequence). V was shortened by 5 bases and J by 10 bases, with 18 bases between the two germline ends. This CDR3 is built from 14 residues. This CDR3 is CASSADTAIREQFF. The CDR3 DNA is TGTGCCAGCAGCGCCGACACCGCCATACGGGAGCAGTTCTTC.

The chain carries TRBV5-1 and TRBJ2-3; TRBD2 agrees at 15 bases. In germline, CDR1 is SGHRS, CDR2 YFSETQ. The CDR3 contains 18 residues. J gave up 2 bases and V 4 bases, and 8 bases lay outside the gene matches. The CDR3 reads CASSPGLAGGRDTDTQYF. Written as DNA, the CDR3 is TGCGCCAGCAGCCCCGGACTAGCGGGGGGGCGTGACACAGATACGCAGTATTTT.

The V and J genes are TRBV14 and TRBJ2-2, with D unresolved. V gave up 2 bases and J gave up 10 bases, with 11 bases separating them. The V gene's germline CDR1 is SGHDN and CDR2 FVKESK. There are 13 residues in the CDR3. This chain's CDR3 is CASSQSDPSELFF. The DNA for the CDR3 is TGTGCCAGCAGCCAATCCGATCCGTCGGAGCTGTTTTTT.

Concerning this clonotype itself: The junction shows a germline mismatch at one end, possibly a read error. The CDR3 DNA reads as TGCAATGCTACCGGGACAGATAACAATGAGCAGTTCTTC. Translated, it gives CNATGTDNNEQFF. This chain uses TRBV20-1 with TRBJ2-1; 7 positions agree with TRBD1. The CDR3 has 13 residues. The germline gives CDR1 DFQATT, CDR2 SNEGSKA (reference sequence).

CDR3: CASSPLTGNTDTQYF. The CDR3, as DNA: TGTGCCAGCAGCCCCTTGACGGGGAACACAGATACGCAGTATTTT. The rearrangement uses TRBV6-5 and TRBJ2-3, with D maybe TRBD2 (5 bases). With 6 bases removed from V and 2 bases from J, the gap between germline ends came to 15 bases. The CDR3 extends over 15 amino acids. CDR1 MNHEY and CDR2 SVGAGI come from the germline V gene.

This clonotype was seen only a few times. The chain joins TRBV11-1 to TRBJ2-7; 8 nucleotides line up with TRBD1. Looked up from germline, CDR1 is SGHAT and CDR2 is FQDESV (reference sequence). This CDR3 comprises 18 residues. Trimming cost V 0 bases and J 2 bases; bases outside gene matches: 12. CDR3 DNA: TGTGCCAGCAGCTTAGCGGGTACTTCGGGGACAGGTACCTACGAGCAGTACTTC. Encoded protein: CASSLAGTSGTGTYEQYF.

This sequence joins TRBV7-2 and TRBJ2-7; D perhaps matches TRBD2 (7 bases). This CDR3 contains 15 residues. The V gene's germline CDR1 is SGHTA and CDR2 FQGNSA. V was shortened by 3 bases and J by 1 base, with 13 bases between the two germline ends. The CDR3 here is CASSFKKGGSYEQYF. CDR3 coding DNA: TGTGCCAGCAGCTTTAAAAAGGGGGGGTCCTACGAGCAGTACTTC.

This clonotype was observed a few times. The CDR3 spells CSTRDREETQYF. The CDR3 DNA sequence: TGCAGCACCCGGGACCGTGAAGAGACCCAGTACTTC. The chain employs TRBV29-1 and TRBJ2-5; either TRBD1 or TRBD2 may fit D (5 bases each). V was cut by 8 bases and J by 3 bases, with 13 bases left in between. Germline V gene sequence: CDR1 SQVTM, CDR2 ANQGSEA. The CDR3 has 12 residues.

This clonotype turned up a few times. This sequence joins TRBV20-1 and TRBJ2-5, with 12 bases matching TRBD2. Germline CDR1 DFQATT, CDR2 SNEGSKA (reference sequence). J gave up 5 bases and V 0 bases, and 4 bases lay outside the gene matches. CDR3 length equals 15 residues. The CDR3 loop is CSARDPLAGGETQYF. The CDR3 nucleotides read TGCAGTGCTAGAGATCCCCTAGCGGGGGGGGAGACCCAGTACTTC.

This clonotype was picked up a small number of times. V usage is TRBV7-2 and J usage is TRBJ2-5; 9 bases line up with TRBD1. The V gene's germline CDR1 is SGHTA and CDR2 FQGNSA. V was clipped by 6 bases and J by 5 bases; unmatched bases: 10. The CDR3 consists of 15 residues. The CDR3 nucleotides are TGTGCCAGCAGTAGGACAGGGGCCCTCGGGGAGACCCAGTACTTC. Its translation is CASSRTGALGETQYF.

The chain is built from TRBV11-2 and TRBJ2-7; a weak D match, TRBD2 (5 bases). CDR1 is SGHAT, CDR2 FQNNGV, per germline. The CDR3 loop spans 15 amino acids. V was trimmed by 3 bases and J by 3 bases, leaving 15 bases between them. The CDR3 DNA sequence: TGTGCCAGCAGCTTTGTTTACGGGGATCACTACGAGCAGTACTTC. It yields the protein CASSFVYGDHYEQYF.

The V gene is TRBV7-2, the J gene TRBJ1-2, with D possibly being TRBD1 (6 bases). Germline V CDR1 and CDR2: SGHTA, FQGNSA. V gave up 5 bases and J gave up 2 bases, with 15 bases separating them. The CDR3 contains 15 residues. The CDR3 spells CASSLQGHTNYGYTF. CDR3 DNA sequence: TGTGCCAGCAGCCTCCAGGGACACACAAACTATGGCTACACCTTC.

This chain links TRBV7-2 with TRBJ2-1; D may be TRBD2 (5 bases). The CDR3 has 13 amino acids. Germline V gene lookup returns CDR1 SGHTA and CDR2 FQGNSA. Between the trimmed V and J ends, which lost 3 bases and 9 bases, there was a span of 12 bases. The DNA for the CDR3 is TGTGCCAGCAGCTTTGGTCTCCGGGGTGAGCAGTTCTTC. Its protein is CASSFGLRGEQFF.

V usage is TRBV7-2 and J usage is TRBJ1-2, with TRBD1 matching 11 bases. CDR3 length: 15 amino acids. Trimming cost V 6 bases and J 5 bases; bases outside gene matches: 8. Germline CDR1 SGHTA, CDR2 FQGNSA. CDR3 DNA sequence: TGTGCCAGCAGAACGGGACAGGGGGTGGTGTATGGCTACACCTTC. It codes for CASRTGQGVVYGYTF.

This chain connects TRBV3-1 to TRBJ2-5, with D perhaps matching TRBD2 (7 bases). The germline V gene has CDR1 LGHDT and CDR2 YNNKEL (reference sequence). The CDR3 has 14 amino acids. Trimming removed 8 bases at V and 3 bases at J, with 16 bases between. The CDR3 sequence: CASDDGGRKETQYF. DNA of the CDR3: TGTGCCAGCGACGACGGGGGGCGCAAAGAGACCCAGTACTTC.

This chain uses TRBV3-1 with TRBJ2-1; maybe TRBD1 (5 bases). CDR3 length: 15 residues. The V gene lost 0 bases and the J gene lost 1 base, with 7 bases spanning the gap. Germline V gene lookup returns CDR1 LGHDT and CDR2 YNNKEL (reference sequence). The CDR3 loop is CASSQEGESYNEQFF. As DNA, the CDR3 is TGTGCCAGCAGCCAAGAAGGGGAATCCTACAATGAGCAGTTCTTC.

The genes are TRBV20-1 and TRBJ1-2; tentatively, D is TRBD1 (5 bases). This CDR3 comprises 11 residues. Germline CDR1 DFQATT, CDR2 SNEGSKA (reference sequence). The CDR3 region has the DNA TGCGCAGACAGCCCTGACTATGGCTACACCTTC. The encoded protein is CADSPDYGYTF.

J is TRBJ2-1 and V is TRBV3-1, with 7 bases identical to TRBD1. The length of the CDR3 is 12 residues. The V gene end was trimmed by 1 base and the J gene end by 14 bases; junction bases not matched to a gene: 5. The germline V gene encodes CDR1 LGHDT and CDR2 YNNKEL (reference sequence). The CDR3 DNA follows: TGTGCCAGCAGCCAAGGGGGGACAGCGGAGTTCTTC. Amino acid sequence: CASSQGGTAEFF.

This clonotype was picked up a small number of times. The chain carries TRBV4-2 and TRBJ2-5; 7 positions agree with TRBD2. V dropped 5 bases and J dropped 8; count of bases not matched to a gene: 5. The CDR3 has 12 amino acids. Looked up from germline, CDR1 is LGHNA and CDR2 is YNFKEQ. For the CDR3, the DNA is TGTGCCAGCAGCAGCGGGGAAATAACCCAGTACTTC. It codes for CASSSGEITQYF.

The chain links TRBV7-3 to TRBJ1-2; D not certain. V was cut by 2 bases and J by 1 base, with 14 bases left in between. CDR3 size: 16 residues. From germline, CDR1 is SGHTA and CDR2 FQGTGA. In nucleotides, the CDR3 is TGTGCCAGCAGCTTAGGATCCGGGCACAGTAACTATGGCTACACCTTC. Translated: CASSLGSGHSNYGYTF.

This clonotype was found a few times. The CDR3 here is CASSPVMWQLNQKLFF. Written as DNA, the CDR3 is TGTGCCAGCAGCCCCGTGATGTGGCAGCTAAATCAAAAACTGTTTTTT. The J gene is TRBJ1-4, the V gene TRBV7-3; D not certain. V was clipped by 5 bases and J by 9 bases, with 22 bases between them. Per germline, CDR1 SGHTA and CDR2 FQGTGA. The CDR3 loop spans 16 amino acids.

The V and J genes are TRBV6-2 or TRBV6-3 and TRBJ2-7; 8 bases agree with TRBD1. The end of the DNA is better explained by TRBJ2-5, so the J call may be wrong. Germline CDR1 is MNHEY and CDR2 is SVGEGT. This CDR3 comprises 15 residues. The CDR3 DNA reads TGTGCCAGCAGCCGTGGGGCAGGGGGCTTTGAGACCCAGTACTTC. Protein product: CASSRGAGGFETQYF.